This T cell receptor (beta chain) emerged from a study of control samples from healthy donors and cancer patients (dated by TCRdb to about 2020). Libraries were made using the immunoSEQ multiplex PCR assay. The clones in this table, taken by TCRdb from immuneACCESS, are in-frame only. Not every clone is retained; where verified, under half of the shortfall comes from an unresolved V gene, and the cause of the rest is unknown. This sample comprises around 120,000 clones, more than 75% of them detected only once. Clones ranked in the top ten supply over 2% of the sample. This clone was found once. Its binding antigen is unknown. Per-base qualities were not stored, and no clone one base away is much larger. Compared with germline, V lacks 4 bases and J lacks 3 bases; bases without a gene match: 9. Taken from cysteine to phenylalanine, the CDR3 has 15 residues. Kept here is only the CDR3 DNA, which spans 45 bases and is read in frame from base 1. For CDR1 and CDR2, the germline V gene lists SGDLS and YYNGEE.

Sample: blood. This clonotype originated in a woman in her 70s in good health. Here the chain combines TRBV9 and TRBJ2-7, with TRBD1 identical over 8 junction bases. The CDR3 region has the sequence CASSPTGTGFYEQYF. In nucleotide form, the sequence is TGTGCCAGCAGCCCGACGGGGACAGGCTTCTACGAGCAGTACTTC.